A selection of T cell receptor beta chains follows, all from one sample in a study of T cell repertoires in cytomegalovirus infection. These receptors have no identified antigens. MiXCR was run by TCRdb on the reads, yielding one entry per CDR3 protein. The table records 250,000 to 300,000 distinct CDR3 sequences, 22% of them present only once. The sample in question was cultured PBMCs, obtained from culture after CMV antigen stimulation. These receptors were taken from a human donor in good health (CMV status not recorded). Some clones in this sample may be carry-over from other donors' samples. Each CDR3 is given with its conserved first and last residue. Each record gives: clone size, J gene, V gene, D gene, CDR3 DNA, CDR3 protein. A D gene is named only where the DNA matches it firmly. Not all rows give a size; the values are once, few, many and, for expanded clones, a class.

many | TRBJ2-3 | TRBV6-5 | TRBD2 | TGTGCCAGCAGTTACCTCCCGGGACTAGCAGGCGATACGCAGTATTTT | CASSYLPGLAGDTQYF
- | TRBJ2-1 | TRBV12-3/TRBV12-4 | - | TGTGCCAGCAGTTATGGAGGGCCGACCTACAATGAGCAGTTCTTC | CASSYGGPTYNEQFF
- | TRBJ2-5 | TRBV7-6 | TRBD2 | TGTGCCAGCAGCCGGACTAGCCCGTACCAAGAGACCCAGTACTTC | CASSRTSPYQETQYF
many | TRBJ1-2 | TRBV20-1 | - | TGCAGTGCTAGAAGTTCGTTCTATGGCTACACCTTC | CSARSSFYGYTF
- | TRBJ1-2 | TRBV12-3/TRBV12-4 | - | TGTGCCAGCAGTTTAATTGGTCGGTGGCAGGGCGTCTATGGCTACACCTTC | CASSLIGRWQGVYGYTF
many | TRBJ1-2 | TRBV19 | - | TGTGCCAGTAGTACCATAGAGGGACACTATGGCTACACCTTC | CASSTIEGHYGYTF
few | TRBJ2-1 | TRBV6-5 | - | TGTGCCAGCAGTTACCTACGTTCCGCCTACAATGAGCAGTTCTTC | CASSYLRSAYNEQFF
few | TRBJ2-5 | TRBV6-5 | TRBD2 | TGTGCCAGCAGTTACGTGGTAGCGGGAGGGCCGGGGACCCAGTACTTC | CASSYVVAGGPGTQYF
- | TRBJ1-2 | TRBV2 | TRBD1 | TGTGCCAGCAGTGGCGACAGGGCACGCTATGGCTACACCTTC | CASSGDRARYGYTF
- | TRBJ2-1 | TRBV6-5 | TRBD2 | TGTGCCAGCAGTTACGTGGGGGGGGGGAATGAGCAGTTCTTC | CASSYVGGGNEQFF
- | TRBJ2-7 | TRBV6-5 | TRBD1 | TGTGCCAGCAGTTACGGGACAGGGAGGGGATCCTACGAGCAGTACTTC | CASSYGTGRGSYEQYF
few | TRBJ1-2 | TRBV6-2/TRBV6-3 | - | TGTGCCAGCAGCCGAGAAAACTATGGCTACACCTTC | CASSRENYGYTF
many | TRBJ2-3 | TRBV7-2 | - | TGTGCCAGCAGCCCTTACACCACAGATACGCAGTATTTT | CASSPYTTDTQYF
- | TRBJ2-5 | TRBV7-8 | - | TGTGCCAGCAGAGAACGAGGGGTGGAGACCCAGTACTTC | CASRERGVETQYF
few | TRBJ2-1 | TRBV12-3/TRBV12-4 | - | TGTGCCAGCAGCCCTAGGGGTCACCCCCTCAATGAGCAGTTCTTC | CASSPRGHPLNEQFF
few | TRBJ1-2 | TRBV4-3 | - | TGCGCCAGCGAAACCATAGACTATGGCTACACCTTC | CASETIDYGYTF
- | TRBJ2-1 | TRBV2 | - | TGTGCCAGCAGTGAACAGTATGAGCAGTTCTTC | CASSEQYEQFF
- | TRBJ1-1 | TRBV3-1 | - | TGTGCCAGCAGGGGGGGGAACGGACACACTGAAGCTTTCTTT | CASRGGNGHTEAFF
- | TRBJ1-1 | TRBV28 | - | TGTGCCAGCAGTTTACTGTCTAACACTGAAGCTTTCTTT | CASSLLSNTEAFF
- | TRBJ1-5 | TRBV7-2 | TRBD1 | TGTGCCAGCAGCTCGACCCGACAGGGCACCCTGGGATATCAGCCCCAGCATTTT | CASSSTRQGTLGYQPQHF
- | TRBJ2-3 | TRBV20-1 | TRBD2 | TGCAGTGCTCCGTCAGCGACTAGCGGGATTACAGATACGCAGTATTTT | CSAPSATSGITDTQYF
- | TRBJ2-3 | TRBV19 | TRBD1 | TGTGCCAGTAGTAGCCCCGACAGGGGGCGGGAAGATACGCAGTATTTT | CASSSPDRGREDTQYF
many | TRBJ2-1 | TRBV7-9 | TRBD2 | TGTGCCAGCAGCCCCCCGGGACTAGCGGGAGGGCGATTAAGCGAGCAGTTCTTC | CASSPPGLAGGRLSEQFF
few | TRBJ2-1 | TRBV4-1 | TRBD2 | TGCGCCAGCAGCCCCCGACTAGCGGGAGGGTGGAATGAGCAGTTCTTC | CASSPRLAGGWNEQFF
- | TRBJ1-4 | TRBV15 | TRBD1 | TGTGCCACCAGCAGAGATCGACAGGGGAATGAAAAACTGTTTTTT | CATSRDRQGNEKLFF
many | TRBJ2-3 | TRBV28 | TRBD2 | TGTGCCAGCGGGAGTGAGCGGGAGGTAGGACTCGGGACGCAGTATTTT | CASGSEREVGLGTQYF
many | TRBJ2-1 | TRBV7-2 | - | TGTGCCAGCAGCTTAGAGGGGCACCCCTACAATGAGCAGTTCTTC | CASSLEGHPYNEQFF
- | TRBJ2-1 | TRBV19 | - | TGTGCCAGTAGTACCCGATTGGGTAATGAGCAGTTCTTC | CASSTRLGNEQFF
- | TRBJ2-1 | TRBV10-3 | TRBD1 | TGTGCCGCCTCAAACAGGGGGGATGAGCAGTTCTTC | CAASNRGDEQFF
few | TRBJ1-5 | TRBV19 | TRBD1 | TGTGCCAGTAGTAGAGGGACAGGGATTCAGCCCCAGCATTTT | CASSRGTGIQPQHF
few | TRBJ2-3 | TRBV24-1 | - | TGTGCCACCAGTGATCCCGCACCCCGGGACGGACCGACAGATACGCAGTATTTT | CATSDPAPRDGPTDTQYF
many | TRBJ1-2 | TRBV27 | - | TGTGCCAGCAGTCCTCGCCGTCGAGCTAACTATGGCTACACCTTC | CASSPRRRANYGYTF
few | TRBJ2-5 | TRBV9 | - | TGTGCCAGCAGCGTCAGTCCCCAAGAGACCCAGTACTTC | CASSVSPQETQYF
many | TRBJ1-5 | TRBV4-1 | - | TGCGCCAGCAGCCAGCAACAGGGTCAGCCCCAGCATTTT | CASSQQQGQPQHF
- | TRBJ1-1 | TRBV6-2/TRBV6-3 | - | TGTGCCAGCAACGAACCGAAAAGGGGGACTGAAGCTTTCTTT | CASNEPKRGTEAFF
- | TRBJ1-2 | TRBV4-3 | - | TGCGCCAGCAGCGACACGGGATCGGGGGGCTACACCTTC | CASSDTGSGGYTF
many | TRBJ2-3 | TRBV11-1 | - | TGTGCCAGCAGCTTAGCGGGGTACACAGATACGCAGTATTTT | CASSLAGYTDTQYF
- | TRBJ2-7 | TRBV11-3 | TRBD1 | TGTGCCAGCAGCTTTCAGGGGGCGGAGGAGCAGTACTTC | CASSFQGAEEQYF
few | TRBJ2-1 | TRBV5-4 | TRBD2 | TGTGCCAGCAGCTGGGGACTAGCGGGCGAGAATGAGCAGTTCTTC | CASSWGLAGENEQFF
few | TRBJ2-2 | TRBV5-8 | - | TGTGCCAGCAGCTTGGGACGGATCACCGGGGAGCTGTTTTTT | CASSLGRITGELFF
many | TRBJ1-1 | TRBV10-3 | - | TGTGCCATCAAAGACGAACACTCAATGAACACTGAAGCTTTCTTT | CAIKDEHSMNTEAFF
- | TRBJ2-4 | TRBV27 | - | TGTGCCAGCAGACTCGGGGGCGCAGAAAACATTCAGTACTTC | CASRLGGAENIQYF
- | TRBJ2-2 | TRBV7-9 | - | TGTGCCAGCAGCCATCAGACTGGGCGGGGCCGGGAGCTGTTTTTT | CASSHQTGRGRELFF
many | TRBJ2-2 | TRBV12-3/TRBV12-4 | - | TGTGCCAGCAGTTTAGCGGGAGGTTACACCGGGGAGCTGTTTTTT | CASSLAGGYTGELFF
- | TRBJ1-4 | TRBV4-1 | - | TGCGCCAGCAGCCAGGGGGCATTTGAAAAACTGTTTTTT | CASSQGAFEKLFF
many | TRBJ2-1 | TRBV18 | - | TGTGCCAGCTCACCCGCAATCGTTTCCTACAATGAGCAGTTCTTC | CASSPAIVSYNEQFF
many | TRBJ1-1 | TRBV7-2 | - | TGTGCCAGCAGCAAGACAGCTATAAACACTGAAGCTTTCTTT | CASSKTAINTEAFF
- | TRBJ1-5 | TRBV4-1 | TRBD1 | TGCGCCAGCAGCCAACCTACCAGGGGGTCGAGTCAGCCCCAGCATTTT | CASSQPTRGSSQPQHF
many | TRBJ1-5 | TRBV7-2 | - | TGTGCCAGCAGCTTAGTATCCAGCCACAATCAGCCCCAGCATTTT | CASSLVSSHNQPQHF